A single sample gave rise to the 27 T cell receptor beta chains below, sequenced in a study of cytomegalovirus exposure and HLA in healthy donors. It was with 60 Vbeta and 13 Jbeta primers that the PCR ran. Produced via immunoSEQ multiplex PCR; TCRdb's table is partial and in-frame only. This sample carries tens of thousands of clones, approximately 66% of them seen once, and the ten largest clones take 4% to 4.5%. Source material: PBMCs. The receptors here all came from a male donor in good health and CMV-seropositive.

This clone has a handful of counts. The chain has TRBV7-9 and TRBJ1-2; D is undetermined. This CDR3 is built from 13 residues. Germline values: CDR1 SEHNR, CDR2 FQNEAQ (reference sequence). Trimming stripped 2 bases from V and 5 bases from J, with 9 bases between. CDR3 nucleotide sequence: TGTGCCAGCAGCTTAACTGACTCTTATGGCTACACCTTC. Its protein is CASSLTDSYGYTF.

The gene calls are TRBV28 and TRBJ1-4; TRBD1 is a possible D gene (5 bases). The CDR3 runs to 15 residues. CDR1 and CDR2 (germline): MDHEN, SYDVKM. V lost 6 bases and J 7 bases, leaving 18 bases between the germline ends. The CDR3 reads CASSLSGNGPEKLFF. CDR3 in DNA: TGTGCCAGCAGCCTTTCAGGGAACGGCCCTGAAAAACTGTTTTTT.

The rearrangement uses TRBV11-2 and TRBJ2-1; TRBD1 matches 8 bases. Germline values: CDR1 SGHAT, CDR2 FQNNGV. After removal of 1 base from V and 5 bases from J, the junction contained 13 bases not matched to a gene. This CDR3 has 18 residues. DNA of the CDR3: TGTGCCAGCAGCTTAGGCCGAGCGACAGGGGATCACAACAATGAGCAGTTCTTC. Translated: CASSLGRATGDHNNEQFF.

This chain joins TRBV2 and TRBJ1-1; 8 positions agree with TRBD1. CDR1 and CDR2 (germline): SNHLY, FYNNEI. The V segment lost 6 bases and the J segment 7 bases; nucleotides outside the gene matches: 10. The CDR3 has 14 amino acids. CDR3 sequence (DNA): TGTGCCAGCAGAGGACAGGGAGGGCTCCATGAAGCTTTCTTT. Its translation: CASRGQGGLHEAFF.

This rearrangement joins TRBV5-1 to TRBJ2-3, with unresolved D. This CDR3 has 14 residues. Trimming left V 0 bases short and J 2 bases short, with 7 bases between. In germline, CDR1 is SGHRS, CDR2 YFSETQ. The CDR3 is CASSLERATDTQYF. The CDR3, as DNA: TGCGCCAGCAGCTTGGAACGCGCCACAGATACGCAGTATTTT.

This sequence joins TRBV5-5 and TRBJ1-3; the match to TRBD1 covers 9 bases. Trimming at V came to 5 bases and at J to 4 bases, leaving 4 bases not matched to a gene. Germline-derived CDR1 and CDR2 are SGHKS and YYEKEE (reference sequence). The CDR3 extends over 14 amino acids. The chain's CDR3 is CASSRDRGGNTIYF. The CDR3 bases are TGTGCCAGCAGTCGCGACAGGGGGGGAAACACCATATATTTT.

This clone has a handful of counts. CDR3 in amino acids: CASSYGGKRQYF. CDR3 nucleotides: TGTGCCAGCAGTTACGGCGGGAAACGGCAGTACTTC. The J gene is TRBJ2-7, the V gene TRBV6-5, with D perhaps TRBD2 (6 bases). The germline gives CDR1 MNHEY, CDR2 SVGAGI. The CDR3 covers 12 residues. The V end lost 2 bases, the J end lost 9 bases, and 11 bases lay between the germline ends.

The chain couples TRBV6-5 to TRBJ2-4, with D possibly TRBD1 on 6 matching bases. The germline gives CDR1 MNHEY, CDR2 SVGAGI. Trimming took 7 bases from V and 7 from J, leaving 17 bases between them. CDR3 size: 14 residues. CDR3 in amino acids: CASNPQGLMNIQYF. In DNA, the CDR3 is TGTGCCAGCAACCCACAGGGTCTCATGAACATTCAGTACTTC.

This clone was picked up one time. The chain couples TRBV19 to TRBJ2-1; 8 bases fit TRBD2. V trimming: 0 bases; J trimming: 7 bases; junction bases outside the gene matches: 14. There are 18 residues in the CDR3. Per germline, CDR1 LNHDA and CDR2 SQIVND (reference sequence). The CDR3: CASSIDPPGSGRGNEQFF. The CDR3 DNA sequence: TGTGCCAGTAGTATAGATCCGCCTGGGAGCGGGAGAGGGAATGAGCAGTTCTTC.

This clone was picked up one time. One junction end does not reproduce the germline sequence, and a read error may be involved. The same CDR3 arises from other DNA sequences in this sample as well. The chain couples TRBV6-6 to TRBJ1-5; 7 nucleotides agree with TRBD1. Germline values: CDR1 MNHNY, CDR2 SVGAGI (reference sequence). This CDR3 comprises 14 residues. Here the CDR3 reads CASSPGGGNQPQHF. The DNA of the CDR3 is TGTGCCAGCAGCCCAGGAGGGGGCAATCAGCCCCAGCACTTT.

V usage is TRBV5-1 and J usage is TRBJ1-3; 7 nucleotides line up with TRBD1. In germline, CDR1 is SGHRS, CDR2 YFSETQ. V lost 5 bases, J lost 0 bases, and 11 bases stayed unmatched. CDR3 length equals 17 residues. This CDR3 reads CASSGEGASYSGNTIYF. The CDR3 DNA follows: TGCGCCAGCAGTGGAGAGGGGGCTTCTTACTCTGGAAACACCATATATTTT.

The gene calls are TRBV29-1 and TRBJ2-4; D might be TRBD1 (5 bases). The V end was cut by 3 bases, the J end by 5 bases, with 8 bases between. This CDR3 region has 12 residues. Germline CDR1 SQVTM, CDR2 ANQGSEA. CDR3 coding DNA: TGCAGCGTTGACGACAGACAAAACATTCAGTACTTC. Translation gives CSVDDRQNIQYF.

The chain has TRBV7-9 and TRBJ2-7; tentative D call: TRBD1 (5 bases). Trimming took 1 base from V and 2 from J, leaving 12 bases between them. Germline V lookup: CDR1 SEHNR, CDR2 FQNEAQ (reference sequence). The CDR3 covers 15 residues. CDR3 nucleotides: TGTGCCAGCAGCTTAGGCCAGGGTAGGACCTACGAGCAGTACTTC. Its protein is CASSLGQGRTYEQYF.

V is TRBV5-4 and J is TRBJ2-7; TRBD2 matches 7 bases. The CDR3 extends over 14 amino acids. V dropped 0 bases and J dropped 2; count of bases not matched to a gene: 2. The germline V gene has CDR1 SGHNT and CDR2 YYREEE (reference sequence). Here the CDR3 reads CASSLGGSTYEQYF. CDR3 coding DNA: TGTGCCAGCAGCTTGGGCGGGAGCACCTACGAGCAGTACTTC.

This sequence joins TRBV7-9 and TRBJ2-5; D remains unclear. CDR1 and CDR2 (germline): SEHNR, FQNEAQ (reference sequence). Trimming cost V 0 bases and J 5 bases, with 4 bases left between them. The CDR3 contains 12 residues. DNA for the CDR3: TGTGCCAGCAGCTTAGCCGCGGAGACCCAGTACTTC. It codes for CASSLAAETQYF.

This clone showed up just a few times. The identical CDR3 is also encoded by other nucleotide sequences in the sample. V usage is TRBV5-4 and J usage is TRBJ2-7; 9 nucleotides line up with TRBD1. Losses at the gene ends were 4 bases for V and 3 bases for J; bases not matched to a gene: 2. Germline CDR1 and CDR2: SGHNT and YYREEE (reference sequence). The length of the CDR3 is 13 residues. CDR3 sequence (DNA): TGTGCCAGCAGCCTGGACAGGGGCTACGAGCAGTACTTC. Its translation: CASSLDRGYEQYF.

The chain links TRBV9 to TRBJ2-3; TRBD2 matches at 13 bases. V shed 2 bases, J shed 0 bases, and the junction held 6 bases outside the gene matches. Germline-derived CDR1 and CDR2 are SGDLS and YYNGEE. The CDR3 has 18 residues. In nucleotides, the CDR3 is TGTGCCAGCAGCGTTGGGGGACTAGCGGGGACTAGCACAGATACGCAGTATTTT. Residues: CASSVGGLAGTSTDTQYF.

This chain uses TRBV10-3 with TRBJ1-6; 8 bases agree with TRBD1. Per the germline V gene, CDR1 is ENHRY and CDR2 is SYGVKD. The length of the CDR3 is 20 residues. V gave up 1 base and J gave up 4 bases; unmatched junction bases: 15. The CDR3, as DNA: TGTGCCATCAGTGAGTGGCCCCTTGGACAGGGCGGGAGATATAATTCACCCCTCCACTTT. Amino acids: CAISEWPLGQGGRYNSPLHF.

The chain recombines TRBV11-2 with TRBJ1-5, with 7 bases aligning to TRBD1. Losses at the gene ends were 1 base for V and 2 bases for J; bases not matched to a gene: 2. Germline V lookup: CDR1 SGHAT, CDR2 FQNNGV. The CDR3 is 15 amino acids. The CDR3: CASSLGGTGNQPQHF. DNA of the CDR3: TGTGCCAGCAGCTTAGGAGGGACAGGCAATCAGCCCCAGCATTTT.

This clone was detected only once. The chain recombines TRBV2 with TRBJ2-7; tentatively, D is TRBD1 (6 bases). Germline V gives CDR1 SNHLY, CDR2 FYNNEI. The CDR3 length is 15 residues. Trimming took 5 bases from V and 3 from J, leaving 17 bases between them. CDR3 nucleotide sequence: TGTGCCAGCAGTACAACGAACAGGGTACGCTACGAGCAGTACTTC. Its translation is CASSTTNRVRYEQYF.

This clone turned up a few times. The chain employs TRBV27 and TRBJ2-1, with D perhaps matching TRBD1 (5 bases). CDR1 MNHEY and CDR2 SMNVEV come from the germline V gene (reference sequence). Between the trimmed V and J ends, which lost 8 bases and 4 bases, there was a span of 15 bases. This CDR3 spans 14 amino acids. CDR3 bases: TGTGCCAGCGAAGCCCAGGGAAATTACAATGAGCAGTTCTTC. Protein: CASEAQGNYNEQFF.

The chain uses TRBV19 and TRBJ1-4; D gene uncertain. V was cut by 3 bases and J by 7 bases, with 12 bases left in between. The CDR3 has 14 residues. CDR1 and CDR2 from the germline V gene are LNHDA and SQIVND (reference sequence). The chain's CDR3 is CASSIIPAAEKLFF. The CDR3 DNA reads TGTGCCAGTAGTATTATTCCGGCGGCTGAAAAACTGTTTTTT.

The table lists this clone with a few counts. This rearrangement joins TRBV5-4 to TRBJ1-2, with TRBD1 identical over 8 bases. The V gene's germline CDR1 is SGHNT and CDR2 YYREEE (reference sequence). V dropped 0 bases and J dropped 4; count of bases not matched to a gene: 2. The CDR3 is 14 amino acids. CDR3 region: CASSLGTGIYGYTF. The CDR3 bases are TGTGCCAGCAGCTTGGGGACAGGGATCTATGGCTACACCTTC. The whole variable domain, filled in from reference TRBV5-4 and TRBJ1-2, reads ETGVTQSPTHLIKTRGQQVTLRCSSQSGHNTVSWYQQALGQGPQFIFQYYREEENGRGNFPPRFSGLQFPNYSSELNVNALELDDSALYLCASSLGTGIYGYTFGSGTRLTVV.

This clone was detected once. The rearrangement uses TRBV4-1 and TRBJ1-2; the D gene is possibly TRBD1 (6 bases). CDR3 length: 15 amino acids. Germline CDR1 MGHRA, CDR2 YSYEKL. V gave up 3 bases and J gave up 6 bases, with 17 bases separating them. The CDR3 is CASSHPQKGVNGYTF. CDR3 nucleotides: TGCGCCAGCAGCCACCCGCAGAAGGGGGTCAATGGCTACACCTTC.

This clone has a handful of counts. The V call is TRBV27, the J call TRBJ2-6, with a weak D call TRBD1 (6 bases). V shed 6 bases and J shed 2 bases, with 11 bases lying between them. Germline lookup yields CDR1 MNHEY and CDR2 SMNVEV (reference sequence). The CDR3 is 15 amino acids. The CDR3: CASSSQGAGANVLTF. The DNA for the CDR3 is TGTGCCAGCAGCTCACAGGGAGCTGGGGCCAACGTCCTGACTTTC.

The chain joins TRBV28 to TRBJ2-1; tentative D call: TRBD2 (5 bases). There are 12 residues in the CDR3. With 8 bases removed from V and 10 bases from J, the gap between germline ends came to 15 bases. Germline CDR1 MDHEN, CDR2 SYDVKM. The CDR3 sequence is CASGRGPGEQFF. For the CDR3, the DNA is TGTGCCAGCGGCCGCGGGCCGGGAGAGCAGTTCTTC.

This clone occurred once. V and J are TRBV5-4 and TRBJ1-2; 7 bases are a match to TRBD1. Germline trimming cut 4 bases from V and 2 bases from J; bases unmatched to any gene: 11. The germline V gene encodes CDR1 SGHNT and CDR2 YYREEE (reference sequence). This CDR3 is 16 amino acids long. The CDR3 DNA reads as TGTGCCAGCAGCCCCTACTCCGGGACAGCAAACTATGGCTACACCTTC. Protein: CASSPYSGTANYGYTF.